This T cell receptor beta chain was found in a study of PD-1 blockade in mismatch repair-deficient tumors. Across the whole study: All were previously treated, progressing patients with approximately 12 mismatch repair-deficient cancer types.

Trimming took 1 base from V and 3 from J, leaving 7 bases between them. Germline CDR1 and CDR2: SGHVS and FQNEAQ. The CDR3 consists of 14 residues. Produced via immunoSEQ multiplex PCR; TCRdb's table is partial and in-frame only. The profile covers over 60,000 clones, with about 91% appearing a single time and about 15% taken by the ten largest. Mismatch repair deficiency was confirmed in all patients, by PCR or immunohistochemistry. A few pembrolizumab responders had their TCRs sequenced. The clonotype originates from an adult with mismatch repair-deficient cancer. The chain couples TRBV7-8 to TRBJ1-5, with unresolved D. Material: peripheral blood, obtained 52 weeks after starting pembrolizumab. The CDR3 spells CASSLDLDNQPQHF. In DNA form, the CDR3 reads TGTGCCAGCAGCTTAGATCTAGACAATCAGCCCCAGCATTTT.